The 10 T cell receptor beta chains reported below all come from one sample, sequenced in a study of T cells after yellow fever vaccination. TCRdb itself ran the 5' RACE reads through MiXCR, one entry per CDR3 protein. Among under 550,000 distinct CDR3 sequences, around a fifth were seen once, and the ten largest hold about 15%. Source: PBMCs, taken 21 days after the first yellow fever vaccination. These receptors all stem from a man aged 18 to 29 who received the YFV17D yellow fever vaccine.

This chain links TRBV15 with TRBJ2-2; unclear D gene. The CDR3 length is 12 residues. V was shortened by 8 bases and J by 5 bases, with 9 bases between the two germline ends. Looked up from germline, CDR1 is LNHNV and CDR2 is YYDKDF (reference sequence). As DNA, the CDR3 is TGTGCCACCGGACCCGGAACCGGGGAGCTGTTTTTT. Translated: CATGPGTGELFF.

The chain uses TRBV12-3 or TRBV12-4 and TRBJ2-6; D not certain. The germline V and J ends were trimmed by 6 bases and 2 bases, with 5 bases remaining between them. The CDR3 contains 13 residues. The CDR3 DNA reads TGTGCCAGCAGATTTGCTGGGGCCAACGTCCTGACTTTC. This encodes CASRFAGANVLTF.

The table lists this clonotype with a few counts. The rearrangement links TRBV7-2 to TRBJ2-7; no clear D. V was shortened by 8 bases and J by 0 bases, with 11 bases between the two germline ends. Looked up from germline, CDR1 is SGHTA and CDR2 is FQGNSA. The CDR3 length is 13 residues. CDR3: CASRQPSSYEQYF. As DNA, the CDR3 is TGTGCCAGCCGTCAGCCGAGCTCCTACGAGCAGTACTTC.

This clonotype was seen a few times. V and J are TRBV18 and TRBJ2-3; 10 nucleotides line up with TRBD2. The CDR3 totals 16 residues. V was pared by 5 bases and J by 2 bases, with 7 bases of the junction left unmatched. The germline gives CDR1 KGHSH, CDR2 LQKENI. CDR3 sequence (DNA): TGTGCCAGCTCATTCACTAGCGGGGACACCACAGATACGCAGTATTTT. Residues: CASSFTSGDTTDTQYF.

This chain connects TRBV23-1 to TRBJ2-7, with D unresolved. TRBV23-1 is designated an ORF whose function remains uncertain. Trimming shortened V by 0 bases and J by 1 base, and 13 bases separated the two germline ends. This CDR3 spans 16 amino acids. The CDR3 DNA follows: TGCGCCAGCAGTCAATCCGAGGCTCCTCAGTCCTACGAGCAGTACGTC. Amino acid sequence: CASSQSEAPQSYEQYV.

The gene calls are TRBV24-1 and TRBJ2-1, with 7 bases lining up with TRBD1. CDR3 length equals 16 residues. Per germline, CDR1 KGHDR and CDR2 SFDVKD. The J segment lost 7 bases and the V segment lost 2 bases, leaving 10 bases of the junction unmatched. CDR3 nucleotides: TGTGCCACCAGTGATTACTCTTCGACAGGGAAGAATGAGCAGTTCTTC. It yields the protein CATSDYSSTGKNEQFF.

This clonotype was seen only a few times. CDR3 DNA: TGCAGTGCTAGAGGGGGGGGCACAGATACGCAGTATTTT. Translation: CSARGGGTDTQYF. The V gene is TRBV20-1, the J gene TRBJ2-3; D is perhaps TRBD2 (6 bases). This CDR3 spans 13 amino acids. V was pared by 1 base and J by 1 base, with 6 bases between. Looked up from germline, CDR1 is DFQATT and CDR2 is SNEGSKA (reference sequence).

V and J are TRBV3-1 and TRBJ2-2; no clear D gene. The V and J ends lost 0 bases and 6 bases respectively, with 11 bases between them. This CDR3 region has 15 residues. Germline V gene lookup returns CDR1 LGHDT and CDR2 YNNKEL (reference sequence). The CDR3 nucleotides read TGTGCCAGCAGCCAAGATCTGCGGAGCTCCGGGGAGCTGTTTTTT. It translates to CASSQDLRSSGELFF.

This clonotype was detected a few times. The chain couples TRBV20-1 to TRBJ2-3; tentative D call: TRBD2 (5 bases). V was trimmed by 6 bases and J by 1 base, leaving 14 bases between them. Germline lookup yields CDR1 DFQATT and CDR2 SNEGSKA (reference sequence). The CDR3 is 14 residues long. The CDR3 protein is CSALGVFGTDTQYF. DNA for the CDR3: TGCAGTGCCTTGGGAGTTTTCGGCACAGATACGCAGTATTTT.

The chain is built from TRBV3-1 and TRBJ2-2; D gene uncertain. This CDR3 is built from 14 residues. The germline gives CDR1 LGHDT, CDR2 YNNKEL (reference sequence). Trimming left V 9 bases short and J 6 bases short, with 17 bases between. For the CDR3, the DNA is TGTGCCAGTACCCTAACATCAAGCGCCGGGGAGCTGTTTTTT. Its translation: CASTLTSSAGELFF.